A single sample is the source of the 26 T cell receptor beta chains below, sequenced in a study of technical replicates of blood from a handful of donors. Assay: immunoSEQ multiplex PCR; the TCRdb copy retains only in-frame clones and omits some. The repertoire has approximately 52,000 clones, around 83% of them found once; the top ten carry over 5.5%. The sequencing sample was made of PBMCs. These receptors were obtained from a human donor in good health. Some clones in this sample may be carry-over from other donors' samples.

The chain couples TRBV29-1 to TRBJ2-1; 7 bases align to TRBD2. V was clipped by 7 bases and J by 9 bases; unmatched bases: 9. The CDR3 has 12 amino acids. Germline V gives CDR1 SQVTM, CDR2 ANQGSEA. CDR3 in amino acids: CSAVGLEAEQFF. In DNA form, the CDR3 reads TGCAGCGCTGTCGGACTAGAGGCTGAGCAGTTCTTC.

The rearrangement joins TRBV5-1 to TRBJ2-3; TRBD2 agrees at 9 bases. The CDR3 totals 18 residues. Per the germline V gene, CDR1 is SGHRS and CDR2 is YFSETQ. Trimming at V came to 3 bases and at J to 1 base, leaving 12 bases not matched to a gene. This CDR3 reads CASSWPSGVVRGTDTQYF. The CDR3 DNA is TGCGCCAGCAGCTGGCCTAGCGGGGTTGTCCGGGGCACAGATACGCAGTATTTT.

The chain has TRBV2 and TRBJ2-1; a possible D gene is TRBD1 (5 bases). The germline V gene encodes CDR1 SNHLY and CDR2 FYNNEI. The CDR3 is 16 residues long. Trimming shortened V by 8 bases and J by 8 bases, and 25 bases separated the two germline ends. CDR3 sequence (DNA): TGTGCCAGCCGAAACAGGTCCCCTTACTCTGTCTATGAGCAGTTCTTC. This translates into CASRNRSPYSVYEQFF.

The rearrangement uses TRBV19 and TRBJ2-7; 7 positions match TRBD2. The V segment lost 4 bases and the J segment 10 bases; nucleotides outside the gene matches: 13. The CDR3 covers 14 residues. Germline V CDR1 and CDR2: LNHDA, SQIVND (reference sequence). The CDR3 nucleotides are TGTGCCAGTAGTACTGGGGTCCCTAGCGGCGGACAGTACTTC. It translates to CASSTGVPSGGQYF.

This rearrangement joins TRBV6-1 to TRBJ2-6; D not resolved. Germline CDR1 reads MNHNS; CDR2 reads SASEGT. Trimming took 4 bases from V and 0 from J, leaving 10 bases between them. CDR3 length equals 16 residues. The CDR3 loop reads CASSVQPLSGANVLTF. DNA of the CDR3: TGTGCCAGCAGTGTACAACCTCTCTCTGGGGCCAACGTCCTGACTTTC.

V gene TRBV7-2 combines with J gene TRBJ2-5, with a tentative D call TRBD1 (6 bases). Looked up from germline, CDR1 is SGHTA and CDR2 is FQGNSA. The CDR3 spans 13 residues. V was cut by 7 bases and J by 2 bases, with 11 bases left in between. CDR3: CASTQGWQETQYF. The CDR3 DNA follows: TGTGCCAGCACCCAGGGGTGGCAAGAGACCCAGTACTTC.

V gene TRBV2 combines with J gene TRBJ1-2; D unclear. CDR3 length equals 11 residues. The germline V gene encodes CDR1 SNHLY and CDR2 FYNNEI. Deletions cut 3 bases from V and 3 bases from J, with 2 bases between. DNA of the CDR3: TGTGCCAGCAGTGACGACTATGGCTACACCTTC. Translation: CASSDDYGYTF.

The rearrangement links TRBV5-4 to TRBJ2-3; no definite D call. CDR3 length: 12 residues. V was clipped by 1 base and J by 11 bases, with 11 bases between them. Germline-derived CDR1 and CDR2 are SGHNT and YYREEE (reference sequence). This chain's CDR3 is CASSLLVTEQYF. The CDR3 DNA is TGTGCCAGCAGCTTGTTGGTGACTGAGCAGTATTTT.

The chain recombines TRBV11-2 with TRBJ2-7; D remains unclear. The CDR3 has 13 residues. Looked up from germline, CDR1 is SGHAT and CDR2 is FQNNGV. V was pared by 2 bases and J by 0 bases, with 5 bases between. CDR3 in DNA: TGTGCCAGCAGCTTACCTAGCTCCTACGAGCAGTACTTC. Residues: CASSLPSSYEQYF.

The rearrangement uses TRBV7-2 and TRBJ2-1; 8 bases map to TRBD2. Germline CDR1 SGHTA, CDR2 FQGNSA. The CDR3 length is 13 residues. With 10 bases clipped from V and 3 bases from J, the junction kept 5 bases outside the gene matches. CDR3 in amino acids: CATQREYYNEQFF. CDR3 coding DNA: TGTGCCACCCAGCGGGAGTACTACAATGAGCAGTTCTTC.

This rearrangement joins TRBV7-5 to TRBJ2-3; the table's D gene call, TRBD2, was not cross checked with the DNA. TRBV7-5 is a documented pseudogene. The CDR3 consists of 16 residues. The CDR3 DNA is TGTGTCAGAAGCTTAGTACTAGTGGTTTCCACAGATACGCAGTATTTT. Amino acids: CVRSLVLVVSTDTQYF.

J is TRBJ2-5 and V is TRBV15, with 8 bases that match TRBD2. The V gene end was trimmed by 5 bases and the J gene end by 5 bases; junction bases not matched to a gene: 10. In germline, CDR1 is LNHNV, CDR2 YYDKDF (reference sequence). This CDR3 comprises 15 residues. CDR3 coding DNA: TGTGCCACCAGCGGCGGGGGGAGCCTGCGCGAGACCCAGTACTTC. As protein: CATSGGGSLRETQYF.

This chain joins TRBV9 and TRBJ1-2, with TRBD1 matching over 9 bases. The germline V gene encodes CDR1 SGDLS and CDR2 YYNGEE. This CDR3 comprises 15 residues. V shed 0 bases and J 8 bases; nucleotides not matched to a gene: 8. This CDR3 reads CASSVGPGQGGGYTF. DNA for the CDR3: TGTGCCAGCAGCGTAGGCCCGGGACAGGGAGGGGGCTACACCTTC. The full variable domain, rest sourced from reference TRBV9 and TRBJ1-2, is DSGVTQTPKHLITATGQRVTLRCSPRSGDLSVYWYQQSLDQGLQFLIQYYNGEERAKGNILERFSAQQFPDLHSELNLSSLELGDSALYFCASSVGPGQGGGYTFGSGTRLTVV.

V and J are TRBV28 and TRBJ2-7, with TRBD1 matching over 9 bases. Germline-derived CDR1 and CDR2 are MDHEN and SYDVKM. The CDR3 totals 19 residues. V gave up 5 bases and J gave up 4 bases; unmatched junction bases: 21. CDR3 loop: CASSPPGWGQGPLVYEQYF. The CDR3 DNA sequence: TGTGCCAGCAGTCCCCCGGGATGGGGACAGGGCCCGCTGGTATACGAGCAGTACTTC.

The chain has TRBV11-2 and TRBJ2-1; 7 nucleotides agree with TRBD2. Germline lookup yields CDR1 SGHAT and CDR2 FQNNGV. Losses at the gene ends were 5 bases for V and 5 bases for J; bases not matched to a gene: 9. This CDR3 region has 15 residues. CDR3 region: CASSPPGLRDNEQFF. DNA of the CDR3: TGTGCCAGCAGCCCACCGGGACTACGAGACAATGAGCAGTTCTTC.

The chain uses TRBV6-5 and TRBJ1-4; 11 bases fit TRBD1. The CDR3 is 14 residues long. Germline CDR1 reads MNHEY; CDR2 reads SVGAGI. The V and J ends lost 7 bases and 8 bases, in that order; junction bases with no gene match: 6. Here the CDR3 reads CASIQDRGQEKLFF. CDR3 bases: TGTGCCAGCATCCAGGACAGGGGGCAAGAAAAACTGTTTTTT.

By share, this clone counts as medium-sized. This CDR3 is CSADKLNTEAFF. In nucleotides, the CDR3 is TGCAGCGCCGACAAACTCAACACTGAAGCTTTCTTT. The V gene is TRBV29-1, the J gene TRBJ1-1; no clear D gene. The V gene's germline CDR1 is SQVTM and CDR2 ANQGSEA. V lost 7 bases and J lost 2, with 11 bases in between. This CDR3 region has 12 residues.

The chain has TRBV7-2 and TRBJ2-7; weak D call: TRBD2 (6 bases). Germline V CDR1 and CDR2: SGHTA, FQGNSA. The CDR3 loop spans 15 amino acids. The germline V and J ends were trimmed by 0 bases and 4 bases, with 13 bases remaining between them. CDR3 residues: CASSLAPGLVYEQYF. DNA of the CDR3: TGTGCCAGCAGCTTAGCGCCGGGACTGGTATACGAGCAGTACTTC.

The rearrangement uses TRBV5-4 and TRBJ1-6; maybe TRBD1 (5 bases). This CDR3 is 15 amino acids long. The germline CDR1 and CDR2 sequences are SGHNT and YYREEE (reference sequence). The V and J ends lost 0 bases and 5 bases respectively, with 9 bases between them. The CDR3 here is CASSLGRVNNSPLHF. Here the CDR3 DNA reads TGTGCCAGCAGCTTGGGCAGGGTAAATAATTCACCCCTCCACTTT. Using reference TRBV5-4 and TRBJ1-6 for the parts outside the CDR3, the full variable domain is ETGVTQSPTHLIKTRGQQVTLRCSSQSGHNTVSWYQQALGQGPQFIFQYYREEENGRGNFPPRFSGLQFPNYSSELNVNALELDDSALYLCASSLGRVNNSPLHFGNGTRLTVT.

DNA of the CDR3: TGCGCCAGCAGCCAAGATCCCATATCTAGCGGGGGGAGTCTATGGGAGACCCAGTACTTC. This encodes CASSQDPISSGGSLWETQYF. The chain is built from TRBV4-3 and TRBJ2-5; 11 bases match TRBD2. This CDR3 is 20 amino acids long. Trimming at V came to 0 bases and at J to 5 bases, leaving 17 bases not matched to a gene. The V gene's germline CDR1 is LGHNA and CDR2 YSLEER.

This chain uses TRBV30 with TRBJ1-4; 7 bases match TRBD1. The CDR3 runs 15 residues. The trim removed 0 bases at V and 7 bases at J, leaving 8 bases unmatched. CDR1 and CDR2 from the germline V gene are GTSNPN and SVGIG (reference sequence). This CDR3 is CAWSVSTGEIEKLFF. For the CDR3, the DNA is TGTGCCTGGAGTGTGTCAACAGGGGAGATTGAAAAACTGTTTTTT.

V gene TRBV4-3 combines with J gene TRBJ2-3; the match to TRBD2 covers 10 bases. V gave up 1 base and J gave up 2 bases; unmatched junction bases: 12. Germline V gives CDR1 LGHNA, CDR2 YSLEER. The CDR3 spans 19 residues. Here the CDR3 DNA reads TGCGCCAGCAGCCAAGGGGTAGGGAAAGGGACTAGCGTCACAGATACGCAGTATTTT. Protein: CASSQGVGKGTSVTDTQYF.

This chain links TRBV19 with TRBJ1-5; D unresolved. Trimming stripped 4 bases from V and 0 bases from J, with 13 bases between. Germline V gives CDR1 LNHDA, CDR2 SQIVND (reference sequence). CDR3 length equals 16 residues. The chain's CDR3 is CASSRTPGNSNQPQHF. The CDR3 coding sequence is TGTGCCAGTAGTAGAACCCCGGGGAATAGCAATCAGCCCCAGCATTTT. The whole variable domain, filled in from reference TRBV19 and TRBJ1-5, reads DGGITQSPKYLFRKEGQNVTLSCEQNLNHDAMYWYRQDPGQGLRLIYYSQIVNDFQKGDIAEGYSVSREKKESFPLTVTSAQKNPTAFYLCASSRTPGNSNQPQHFGDGTRLSIL.

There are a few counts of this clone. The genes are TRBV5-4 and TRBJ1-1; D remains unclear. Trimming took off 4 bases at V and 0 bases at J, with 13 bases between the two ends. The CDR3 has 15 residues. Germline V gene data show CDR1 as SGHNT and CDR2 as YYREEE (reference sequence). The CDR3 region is CASSPPGAMNTEAFF. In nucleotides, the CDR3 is TGTGCCAGCAGCCCTCCCGGAGCGATGAACACTGAAGCTTTCTTT.

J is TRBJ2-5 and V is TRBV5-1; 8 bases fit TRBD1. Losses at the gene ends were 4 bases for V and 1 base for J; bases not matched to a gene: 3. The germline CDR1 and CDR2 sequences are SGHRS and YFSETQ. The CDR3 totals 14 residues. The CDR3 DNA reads TGCGCCAGCAGCCCGGGACAGGTCCAAGAGACCCAGTACTTC. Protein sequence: CASSPGQVQETQYF.

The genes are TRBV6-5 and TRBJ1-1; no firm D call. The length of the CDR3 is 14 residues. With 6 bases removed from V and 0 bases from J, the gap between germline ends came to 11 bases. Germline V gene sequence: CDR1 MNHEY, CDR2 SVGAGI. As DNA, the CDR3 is TGTGCCAGCAGCCGAGGGAGCCTGAACACTGAAGCTTTCTTT. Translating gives CASSRGSLNTEAFF.